These 14 T cell receptor beta chains came from one sample sequenced in a study of blood T cell repertoires in COVID-19. Measured with immunoSEQ multiplex PCR; TCRdb has only the in-frame clones, and not every one. The profile shows approximately 100,000 clones, 81% of them singletons. The specimen sequenced was peripheral blood. The source of these receptors is a human donor in a cohort sampled during active COVID-19.

The genes are TRBV11-1 and TRBJ2-7; D is unresolved. In germline, CDR1 is SGHAT, CDR2 FQDESV (reference sequence). Trimming cost V 1 base and J 4 bases, with 8 bases left between them. The CDR3 is 13 amino acids. Here the CDR3 reads CASSLGPRYEQYF. As DNA, the CDR3 is TGTGCCAGCAGCTTAGGACCTAGATACGAGCAGTACTTC.

The DNA for the CDR3 is TGTGCCAGCAGTCCCTCGGTCGCGGGGGGTTACGAGCAGTACTTC. Its translation: CASSPSVAGGYEQYF. This chain links TRBV6-5 with TRBJ2-7; 8 nucleotides line up with TRBD2. Germline V gene lookup returns CDR1 MNHEY and CDR2 SVGAGI. CDR3 size: 15 residues. The V and J ends lost 5 bases and 4 bases, in that order; junction bases with no gene match: 10.

The chain joins TRBV30 to TRBJ2-2; 9 nucleotides agree with TRBD2. The CDR3 covers 15 residues. The junction had 7 bases not matched to a gene; V was cut back by 2 bases and J by 6 bases. Germline CDR1 is GTSNPN and CDR2 is SVGIG (reference sequence). The CDR3 spells CAWSIGGRASGELFF. In DNA, the CDR3 is TGTGCCTGGAGTATAGGCGGGAGGGCGTCCGGGGAGCTGTTTTTT.

The chain combines TRBV29-1 with TRBJ2-3; 10 nucleotides line up with TRBD1. After removal of 4 bases from V and 1 base from J, the junction contained 2 bases not matched to a gene. The CDR3 sequence is 14 residues long. The germline V gene has CDR1 SQVTM and CDR2 ANQGSEA. CDR3 nucleotides: TGCAGCGTTGGGGGGACAGGGGGCACAGATACGCAGTATTTT. Translated, it gives CSVGGTGGTDTQYF.

This chain connects TRBV28 to TRBJ2-7; possibly TRBD2 for D (6 bases). V lost 6 bases and J 1 base, leaving 16 bases between the germline ends. CDR1 MDHEN and CDR2 SYDVKM come from the germline V gene. The length of the CDR3 is 15 residues. In nucleotides, the CDR3 is TGTGCCAGCAGAAGGATAGCGGCCGGGTCCTACGAGCAGTACTTC. Its translation: CASRRIAAGSYEQYF.

J is TRBJ1-5 and V is TRBV6-5, with 7 bases matching TRBD1. CDR1 and CDR2 (germline): MNHEY, SVGAGI. After removal of 3 bases from V and 5 bases from J, the junction contained 10 bases not matched to a gene. The CDR3 is made up of 16 amino acids. The CDR3 DNA sequence: TGTGCCAGCAGTTATAGGTCAGGGGGTGGTGATCAGCCCCAGCATTTT. This encodes CASSYRSGGGDQPQHF.

The J gene is TRBJ2-1, the V gene TRBV5-1; 9 nucleotides align to TRBD1. Germline-derived CDR1 and CDR2 are SGHRS and YFSETQ. V shed 2 bases and J 9 bases; nucleotides not matched to a gene: 9. CDR3 size: 15 residues. The CDR3 region is CASSLAQGARFEQFF. The CDR3, as DNA: TGCGCCAGCAGCTTAGCACAGGGGGCGCGATTTGAGCAGTTCTTC.

The chain employs TRBV4-3 and TRBJ2-7; TRBD2 matches 11 bases. J was trimmed by 9 bases and V by 4 bases; bases with no gene match: 11. Germline V gene data show CDR1 as LGHNA and CDR2 as YSLEER. The CDR3 runs 15 residues. In DNA form, the CDR3 reads TGCGCCAGCAGCCCGGGGACTAGCGGCGGACAAGGGCAGTACTTC. Protein product: CASSPGTSGGQGQYF.

The J gene is TRBJ2-5, the V gene TRBV6-2 or TRBV6-3; the match to TRBD2 covers 9 bases. The V segment lost 2 bases and the J segment 7 bases; nucleotides outside the gene matches: 14. CDR1 MNHEY and CDR2 SVGEGT come from the germline V gene. This CDR3 has 17 residues. The CDR3 is CASSYRLGLAGDVTQYF. CDR3 bases: TGTGCCAGCAGTTACCGCCTGGGACTAGCCGGAGACGTGACCCAGTACTTC.

The chain is built from TRBV7-2 and TRBJ2-1; TRBD1 aligns across 9 bases. CDR1 SGHTA and CDR2 FQGNSA come from the germline V gene. The V gene end was trimmed by 4 bases and the J gene end by 9 bases; junction bases not matched to a gene: 7. The length of the CDR3 is 14 residues. CDR3 bases: TGTGCCAGCAGCTCGAGGACAGGGGCGGGTGAGCAGTTCTTC. Encoded protein: CASSSRTGAGEQFF.

V gene TRBV6-6 combines with J gene TRBJ1-4; no definite D call. Trimming removed 7 bases at V and 0 bases at J, with 9 bases between. CDR1 is MNHNY and CDR2 is SVGAGI in the germline V gene (reference sequence). The CDR3 totals 14 residues. The CDR3 sequence is CASKGVATNEKLFF. CDR3 DNA sequence: TGTGCCAGCAAGGGAGTTGCAACTAATGAAAAACTGTTTTTT.

In nucleotides, the CDR3 is TGTGCCAGCAGTTTAGCGGGGCGATTAGCGGGAGGTGGCTACAATGAGCAGTTCTTC. Its protein is CASSLAGRLAGGGYNEQFF. The chain recombines TRBV27 with TRBJ2-1, with TRBD2 matching over 10 bases. The ends lost 2 bases at V and 3 bases at J; junction bases unmatched: 13. CDR1 MNHEY and CDR2 SMNVEV come from the germline V gene (reference sequence). The CDR3 is made up of 19 amino acids.

In its sample, this clone was seen once. The J gene is TRBJ2-2, the V gene TRBV5-1, with D unclear. Trimming shortened V by 2 bases and J by 7 bases, and 12 bases separated the two germline ends. The CDR3 spans 14 residues. From germline, CDR1 is SGHRS and CDR2 YFSETQ. CDR3 sequence reads: CASSLPSLNGELFF. Written as DNA, the CDR3 is TGCGCCAGCAGCTTACCCTCTCTAAACGGGGAGCTGTTTTTT.

The rearrangement links TRBV6-6 to TRBJ1-5; D may be TRBD1 (6 bases). The V and J ends lost 6 bases and 2 bases respectively, with 14 bases between them. In germline, CDR1 is MNHNY, CDR2 SVGAGI (reference sequence). The CDR3 length is 15 residues. CDR3 residues: CASRDEGVGNQPQHF. In nucleotides, the CDR3 is TGTGCCAGCAGGGATGAGGGGGTCGGCAATCAGCCCCAGCATTTT.